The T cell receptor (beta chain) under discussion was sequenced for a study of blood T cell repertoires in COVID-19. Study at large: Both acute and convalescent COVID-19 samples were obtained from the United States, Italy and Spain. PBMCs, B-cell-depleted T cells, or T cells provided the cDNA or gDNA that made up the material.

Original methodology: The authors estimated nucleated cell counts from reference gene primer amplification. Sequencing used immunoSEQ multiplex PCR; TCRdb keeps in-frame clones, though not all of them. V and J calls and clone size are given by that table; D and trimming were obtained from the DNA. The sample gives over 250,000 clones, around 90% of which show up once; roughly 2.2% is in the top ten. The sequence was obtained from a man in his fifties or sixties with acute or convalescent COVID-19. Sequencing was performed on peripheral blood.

The CDR3 bases are TGCAGCGCTGGGGCAGGGGGGAACTATGGCTACACCTTC. Its protein is CSAGAGGNYGYTF. The rearrangement joins TRBV29-1 to TRBJ1-2; TRBD1 aligns across 7 bases. The CDR3 runs 13 residues. Per the germline V gene, CDR1 is SQVTM and CDR2 is ANQGSEA. V was pared by 7 bases and J by 2 bases, with 7 bases of the junction left unmatched.